The entry below gives a single T cell receptor (beta chain) sequence along with its context. This sample stems from a study of blood T cell repertoires in COVID-19. As for the study in general: Samples came from the United States, Italy and Spain, spanning acute and convalescent COVID-19. PBMCs, B-cell-depleted T cells, or T cells were the source of the cDNA or gDNA that made up the material.

Germline V gene data show CDR1 as MNHEY and CDR2 as SVGAGI. CDR3 length equals 14 residues. In the original analysis: It was from reference gene primer amplification that nucleated cell counts were estimated. Using immunoSEQ multiplex PCR, the repertoire was profiled, and TCRdb retains in-frame clones only, with some absent. V, J and clone size reflect that table, while D and trimming were determined from the DNA. In the table there are 120,000 or so clones, approximately 79% of which are singletons. The sample comprised peripheral blood. The TCR comes from a middle-aged man with acute or convalescent COVID-19. The chain uses TRBV6-5 and TRBJ1-4; D remains ambiguous. The CDR3 DNA sequence: TGTGCAACCAACCTGGGAGGTACTAATGAAAAACTGTTTTTT. Residues: CATNLGGTNEKLFF.